These T cell receptor beta chains were read from a single sample in a study of molecular identifiers for immune sequencing clone quantification. MiXCR, run by TCRdb on the PCR reads, gives a single entry per CDR3 protein. The sample carries fewer than 25,000 distinct CDR3 sequences, roughly 20% recorded once. The specimen sequenced was naive CD8+ T cells from blood, with Jurkat cell RNA spiked in. Every receptor here comes from a human donor in good health. Some libraries in this study had Jurkat cell RNA spiked in. The CDR3 runs from the conserved cysteine through the conserved F or W. Each record gives: CDR3 protein, CDR3 DNA, clone size, V gene, D gene, J gene. D genes are given only for firm matches. Size values are once, few and many counts, or a class for expanded clones, and some rows have none.

CDR3: CATSDPGQGNHEQYF; DNA: TGTGCCACCAGTGATCCGGGACAGGGCAACCACGAGCAGTACTTC; size: many; V: TRBV24-1; D: TRBD1; J: TRBJ2-7
CDR3: CASSSRQGFIYNEQFF; DNA: TGTGCCAGCAGTTCCCGACAGGGATTCATCTACAATGAGCAGTTCTTC; size: many; V: TRBV28; D: TRBD1; J: TRBJ2-1
CDR3: CASSLEGPPGLPNTGELFF; DNA: TGTGCCAGCAGTTTGGAAGGACCGCCGGGACTACCCAACACCGGGGAGCTGTTTTTT; size: NA; V: TRBV28; D: TRBD2; J: TRBJ2-2
CDR3: CSVPEPYLFGANILTF; DNA: TGCAGCGTCCCCGAGCCCTATTTGTTTGGGGCCAACATCCTGACTTTC; size: NA; V: TRBV29-1; D: NA; J: TRBJ2-6
CDR3: CASSFTDTGTGGYEQYF; DNA: TGTGCCAGCAGCTTTACCGATACCGGGACAGGGGGTTACGAGCAGTACTTC; size: many; V: TRBV7-6; D: TRBD1; J: TRBJ2-7
CDR3: CASSSSVWGSFLSEQYF; DNA: TGTGCCAGCAGCTCTAGTGTATGGGGCAGCTTTCTCTCCGAGCAGTACTTC; size: few; V: TRBV7-9; D: NA; J: TRBJ2-7
CDR3: CATRDGSYEQYF; DNA: TGTGCCACCCGAGACGGGTCCTACGAGCAGTACTTC; size: many; V: TRBV3-1; D: NA; J: TRBJ2-7
CDR3: CASSQATGPNQPQHF; DNA: TGCGCCAGCAGCCAGGCGACAGGGCCGAATCAGCCCCAGCATTTT; size: many; V: TRBV4-1; D: TRBD1; J: TRBJ1-5
CDR3: CASSVGSREQYF; DNA: TGTGCCAGCAGCGTAGGCAGTCGGGAGCAGTACTTC; size: NA; V: TRBV9; D: NA; J: TRBJ2-7
CDR3: CANRESFDTEAFF; DNA: TGTGCCAACAGGGAATCGTTTGACACTGAAGCTTTCTTT; size: NA; V: TRBV6-5; D: NA; J: TRBJ1-1
CDR3: CASKEALYEQYF; DNA: TGTGCCAGCAAGGAGGCCCTCTACGAGCAGTACTTC; size: medium-sized; V: TRBV6-6; D: NA; J: TRBJ2-7
CDR3: CASSLSRDFSYEQYF; DNA: TGCGCCAGCAGCTTGTCCCGGGACTTCTCCTACGAGCAGTACTTC; size: few; V: TRBV5-1; D: NA; J: TRBJ2-7
CDR3: CASSLSLQIATQYF; DNA: TGTGCCAGCAGCTTATCCCTCCAGATCGCTACGCAGTATTTT; size: NA; V: TRBV7-9; D: NA; J: TRBJ2-3
CDR3: CASSQYTGELFF; DNA: TGTGCCAGCAGTCAATACACCGGGGAGCTGTTTTTT; size: many; V: TRBV27; D: NA; J: TRBJ2-2
CDR3: CASSLGDPGELFF; DNA: TGTGCCAGCAGCTTGGGGGACCCGGGGGAGCTGTTTTTT; size: few; V: TRBV5-5; D: NA; J: TRBJ2-2
CDR3: CASSLLAGGSETQYF; DNA: TGTGCCAGCAGCTTACTAGCGGGAGGTTCAGAGACCCAGTACTTC; size: few; V: TRBV7-6; D: TRBD2; J: TRBJ2-5
CDR3: CASSGLNTEAFF; DNA: TGTGCCAGCAGCGGACTGAACACTGAAGCTTTCTTT; size: many; V: TRBV12-3/TRBV12-4; D: NA; J: TRBJ1-1
CDR3: CASSLAGFGELFF; DNA: TGTGCCAGCAGTTTAGCGGGGTTCGGGGAGCTGTTTTTT; size: few; V: TRBV12-3/TRBV12-4; D: NA; J: TRBJ2-2
CDR3: CASSSHSYEQYF; DNA: TGTGCCAGCAGCTCCCACTCCTACGAGCAGTACTTC; size: many; V: TRBV9; D: NA; J: TRBJ2-7
CDR3: CASSPGLNYEQYF; DNA: TGTGCCAGCAGCCCGGGACTGAACTACGAGCAGTACTTC; size: many; V: TRBV5-6; D: NA; J: TRBJ2-7
CDR3: CASSSPSHTQYF; DNA: TGTGCCAGCAGCTCGCCCTCCCATACGCAGTATTTT; size: many; V: TRBV7-9; D: NA; J: TRBJ2-3
CDR3: CSVRTSGLYEQYF; DNA: TGCAGCGTACGGACTAGCGGGTTATACGAGCAGTACTTC; size: many; V: TRBV29-1; D: TRBD2; J: TRBJ2-7
CDR3: CASSELGADYGYTF; DNA: TGTGCCAGCAGTGAATTGGGGGCTGACTATGGCTACACCTTC; size: NA; V: TRBV6-1; D: NA; J: TRBJ1-2
CDR3: CASSQEGLSGNEQFF; DNA: TGCGCCAGCAGCCAAGAAGGTCTCTCGGGCAATGAGCAGTTCTTC; size: NA; V: TRBV4-1; D: NA; J: TRBJ2-1
CDR3: CSARVTYEQYF; DNA: TGCAGCGCTAGGGTCACCTACGAGCAGTACTTC; size: few; V: TRBV29-1; D: NA; J: TRBJ2-7
CDR3: CATSLIGGSGANVLTF; DNA: TGTGCCACCAGTCTCATAGGGGGCTCTGGGGCCAACGTCCTGACTTTC; size: many; V: TRBV15; D: NA; J: TRBJ2-6
CDR3: CASSPLVKGLAGPPITEQYF; DNA: TGCGCCAGCAGCCCATTGGTAAAGGGACTAGCGGGTCCTCCAATAACCGAGCAGTACTTC; size: many; V: TRBV5-1; D: TRBD2; J: TRBJ2-7
CDR3: CASSLWVGTVLPDTQYF; DNA: TGTGCCAGCAGTTTATGGGTAGGGACAGTTCTTCCAGATACGCAGTATTTT; size: few; V: TRBV27; D: TRBD1; J: TRBJ2-3
CDR3: CASSGRDRGPYEQYF; DNA: TGCGCCAGCAGCGGCCGGGACAGGGGGCCGTACGAGCAGTACTTC; size: few; V: TRBV5-1; D: TRBD1; J: TRBJ2-7
CDR3: CASSVATGKGVWGANVLTF; DNA: TGTGCCAGCAGCGTAGCGACAGGGAAGGGAGTCTGGGGGGCCAACGTCCTGACTTTC; size: few; V: TRBV9; D: TRBD1; J: TRBJ2-6
CDR3: CSVEETREADTQYF; DNA: TGCAGCGTTGAAGAGACTAGGGAAGCAGATACGCAGTATTTT; size: many; V: TRBV29-1; D: NA; J: TRBJ2-3
CDR3: CATSVRSLVQPQHF; DNA: TGTGCCACCAGCGTTAGGTCCTTAGTGCAGCCCCAGCATTTT; size: many; V: TRBV15; D: NA; J: TRBJ1-5
CDR3: CASREKGGSFWVGNEQFF; DNA: TGTGCCAGTAGAGAGAAAGGGGGGAGTTTCTGGGTTGGCAATGAGCAGTTCTTC; size: NA; V: TRBV2; D: NA; J: TRBJ2-1
CDR3: CASTDGREDEQYF; DNA: TGTGCCAGCACCGACGGCAGGGAGGACGAGCAGTACTTC; size: NA; V: TRBV6-2/TRBV6-3; D: NA; J: TRBJ2-7
CDR3: CASSQFLAGGEFYEQYF; DNA: TGTGCCAGCAGCCAGTTTCTAGCGGGAGGCGAATTCTACGAGCAGTACTTC; size: few; V: TRBV4-2; D: TRBD2; J: TRBJ2-7
CDR3: CASSWLGELFF; DNA: TGTGCCAGCAGTTGGTTGGGGGAGCTGTTTTTT; size: medium-sized; V: TRBV12-3/TRBV12-4; D: NA; J: TRBJ2-2
CDR3: CASSFSSGNEQFF; DNA: TGTGCCAGCAGTTTCTCTAGCGGGAATGAGCAGTTCTTC; size: many; V: TRBV6-5; D: TRBD2; J: TRBJ2-1
CDR3: CASSLAGFGNQPQHF; DNA: TGTGCCAGCAGCTTAGCCGGGTTCGGCAATCAGCCCCAGCATTTT; size: medium-sized; V: TRBV7-2; D: NA; J: TRBJ1-5
CDR3: CASSLFAGYEQYF; DNA: TGCGCCAGCAGCTTGTTTGCGGGATACGAGCAGTACTTC; size: many; V: TRBV5-1; D: NA; J: TRBJ2-7
CDR3: CASSFFQGRETQYF; DNA: TGTGCCAGCAGTTTCTTCCAGGGGAGAGAGACCCAGTACTTC; size: many; V: TRBV12-3/TRBV12-4; D: NA; J: TRBJ2-5
CDR3: CASSLGQNSPLYF; DNA: TGTGCCAGCAGCCTGGGACAGAATTCGCCCCTCTACTTT; size: once; V: TRBV11-1; D: TRBD1; J: TRBJ1-6
CDR3: CSAIGDNANEQFF; DNA: TGCAGCGCCATCGGGGACAACGCCAATGAGCAGTTCTTC; size: medium-sized; V: TRBV29-1; D: NA; J: TRBJ2-1
CDR3: CSAPDGSEQFF; DNA: TGCAGTGCCCCCGATGGATCTGAGCAGTTCTTC; size: medium-sized; V: TRBV20-1; D: NA; J: TRBJ2-1
CDR3: CASSVNSGRAWPDEQFF; DNA: TGTGCCAGCAGCGTTAATAGCGGGAGGGCCTGGCCCGATGAGCAGTTCTTC; size: NA; V: TRBV9; D: TRBD2; J: TRBJ2-1
CDR3: CSARSTSGLGYQETQYF; DNA: TGCAGTGCTAGGAGTACTAGCGGGCTGGGGTACCAAGAGACCCAGTACTTC; size: many; V: TRBV20-1; D: TRBD2; J: TRBJ2-5
CDR3: CASSLEGDRSSYNEQFF; DNA: TGTGCCAGCAGCTTAGAGGGAGATAGGAGCTCCTACAATGAGCAGTTCTTC; size: medium-sized; V: TRBV7-9; D: NA; J: TRBJ2-1
CDR3: CASSQDLVASGQETQYF; DNA: TGCGCCAGCAGCCAAGATTTGGTGGCTAGCGGCCAAGAGACCCAGTACTTC; size: many; V: TRBV4-3; D: TRBD2; J: TRBJ2-5
CDR3: CASRDPGAKPQHF; DNA: TGTGCCAGCAGAGACCCGGGGGCAAAGCCCCAGCATTTT; size: medium-sized; V: TRBV6-2/TRBV6-3; D: NA; J: TRBJ1-5
CDR3: CASSLDDGVYNEQFF; DNA: TGTGCCAGCAGTTTGGATGACGGGGTTTACAATGAGCAGTTCTTC; size: NA; V: TRBV28; D: NA; J: TRBJ2-1
CDR3: CASSQALGRVSTDTQYF; DNA: TGCGCCAGCAGCCAAGCCCTAGGGCGGGTTAGCACAGATACGCAGTATTTT; size: many; V: TRBV4-1; D: NA; J: TRBJ2-3
CDR3: CASSSNRLTSGRANEQFF; DNA: TGTGCCAGCAGCTCCAACCGTCTGACTAGCGGGAGGGCGAATGAGCAGTTCTTC; size: once; V: TRBV11-1; D: TRBD2; J: TRBJ2-1
CDR3: CSGRLAGIEQFF; DNA: TGCAGCGGCAGACTAGCGGGAATTGAGCAGTTCTTC; size: many; V: TRBV29-1; D: TRBD2; J: TRBJ2-1
CDR3: CASSYTYDNEQFF; DNA: TGTGCCAGCAGTTATACTTATGACAATGAGCAGTTCTTC; size: NA; V: TRBV6-5; D: NA; J: TRBJ2-1
CDR3: CASSYWGGGTDTQYF; DNA: TGTGCCAGCAGTTACTGGGGGGGTGGCACAGATACGCAGTATTTT; size: many; V: TRBV12-3/TRBV12-4; D: TRBD2; J: TRBJ2-3
CDR3: CASFPTGF; DNA: TGTGCCAGCTTCCCCACCGGGTTC; size: medium-sized; V: TRBV6-1; D: NA; J: TRBJ2-7
CDR3: CASSEEGGRPGVQYF; DNA: TGTGCCAGCAGTGAAGAGGGGGGCCGTCCTGGGGTTCAGTACTTC; size: many; V: TRBV2; D: NA; J: TRBJ2-4